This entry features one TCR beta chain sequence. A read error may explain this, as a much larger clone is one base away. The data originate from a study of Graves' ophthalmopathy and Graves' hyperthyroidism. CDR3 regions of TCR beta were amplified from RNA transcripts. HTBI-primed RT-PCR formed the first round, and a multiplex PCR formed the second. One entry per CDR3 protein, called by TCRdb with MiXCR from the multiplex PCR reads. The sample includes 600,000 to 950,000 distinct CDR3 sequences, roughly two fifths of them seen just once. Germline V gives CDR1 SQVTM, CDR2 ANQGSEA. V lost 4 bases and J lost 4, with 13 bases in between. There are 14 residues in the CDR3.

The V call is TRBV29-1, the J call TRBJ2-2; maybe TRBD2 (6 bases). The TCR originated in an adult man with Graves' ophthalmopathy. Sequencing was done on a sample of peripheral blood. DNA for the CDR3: TGCAGCGTTGGTGGGGGGAGGAGCACCGGGGAGCTGTTTTTT. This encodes CSVGGGRSTGELFF.